Presented here are 22 T cell receptor beta chains from one specimen sequenced in a study of regulatory T cells in long-lasting Graves disease. Researchers made TCR beta libraries by using iRepertoire HTBI primers and running Arm-PCR on CDR3 regions. TCRdb used MiXCR to reprocess the multiplex PCR reads, holding one entry per CDR3 protein. The data contain 500,000 or so distinct CDR3 sequences, 15% to 20% of them seen just once; the ten biggest clones take up 20% to 25%. The time point denotes: newly diagnosed GD, antithyroid drugs for less than 3 months. From PBMCs, RNA was extracted and then used to make the TCR library. The same sample was also studied in work on T cells in Graves' hyperthyroidism and ophthalmopathy.

This specimen consisted of peripheral blood mononuclear cells (PBMCs), obtained at new diagnosis, from a patient treated with antithyroid drugs. These receptors all come from a woman aged 40-65 years with Graves disease.

This clonotype appeared many times. The rearrangement joins TRBV7-9 to TRBJ2-2; no firm D call. V gave up 6 bases and J gave up 7 bases, with 12 bases separating them. This CDR3 spans 13 amino acids. Germline V CDR1 and CDR2: SEHNR, FQNEAQ (reference sequence). Here the CDR3 DNA reads TGTGCCAGCAGACCCGACGGCATCGGGGAGCTGTTTTTT. It encodes CASRPDGIGELFF.

In regard to this clonotype: A read error is possible here, since a much larger clone lies one base away. The rearrangement uses TRBV6-2 or TRBV6-3 and TRBJ2-3; D possibly corresponds to TRBD2 (6 bases). V was trimmed by 6 bases and J by 5 bases, leaving 18 bases between them. Germline CDR1 is MNHEY and CDR2 is SVGEGT. The CDR3 is 15 residues long. CDR3 sequence: CASSLLDGGKDTQYF. The CDR3 DNA follows: TGTGCCAGCAGCCTTCTGGACGGGGGTAAAGATACGCAGTATTTT.

The genes are TRBV10-3 and TRBJ1-3; maybe TRBD1 (5 bases). Germline assignment: CDR1 ENHRY and CDR2 SYGVKD. CDR3 size: 16 residues. V shed 4 bases and J shed 6 bases, with 19 bases lying between them. Here the CDR3 DNA reads TGTGCCATCAGTGGAAGGCGGGGGGTAGTGGAAAACACCATATATTTT. Amino acids: CAISGRRGVVENTIYF.

The chain is built from TRBV5-4 and TRBJ1-2; D is possibly TRBD1 (6 bases). Germline lookup yields CDR1 SGHNT and CDR2 YYREEE (reference sequence). This CDR3 has 14 residues. V lost 1 base and J 4 bases, leaving 11 bases between the germline ends. This CDR3 is CASSLPGQSYGYTF. The CDR3 nucleotides are TGTGCCAGCAGCTTGCCCGGACAGAGCTATGGCTACACCTTC.

This clonotype appeared many times. The V and J genes are TRBV7-9 and TRBJ2-4; the D gene is possibly TRBD2 (5 bases). This CDR3 has 16 residues. Germline assignment: CDR1 SEHNR and CDR2 FQNEAQ (reference sequence). The ends were cut back, 9 bases at V and 0 bases at J, with 18 bases in the middle. The CDR3 bases are TGTGCCAGGCTGTCCGGGGTGTTACTAGCCAAAAACATTCAGTACTTC. Translated: CARLSGVLLAKNIQYF.

Only a few counts were recorded for this clonotype. J is TRBJ2-4 and V is TRBV7-2; tentative D call: TRBD1 (6 bases). The germline V gene has CDR1 SGHTA and CDR2 FQGNSA. The CDR3 is 15 amino acids. V lost 0 bases and J 2 bases, leaving 8 bases between the germline ends. CDR3: CASSLAGATKNIQYF. CDR3 sequence (DNA): TGTGCCAGCAGCTTAGCGGGGGCCACCAAAAACATTCAGTACTTC. Drawing the rest from reference TRBV7-2 and TRBJ2-4, the complete variable domain is GAGVSQSPSNKVTEKGKDVELRCDPISGHTALYWYRQSLGQGLEFLIYFQGNSAPDKSGLPSDRFSAERTGGSVSTLTIQRTQQEDSAVYLCASSLAGATKNIQYFGAGTRLSVL.

The sample holds many counts of this clonotype. This rearrangement joins TRBV30 to TRBJ1-1, with D unclear. V lost 7 bases to trimming and J lost 7 bases, with 10 bases between them. The CDR3 contains 10 residues. The germline V gene encodes CDR1 GTSNPN and CDR2 SVGIG (reference sequence). CDR3 nucleotides: TGTGCCTCCCTTCGGGGTGAAGCTTTCTTT. It codes for CASLRGEAFF.

The chain is built from TRBV5-1 and TRBJ2-6; TRBD2 matches 11 bases. V dropped 4 bases and J dropped 3; count of bases not matched to a gene: 15. The CDR3 is made up of 20 amino acids. Germline assignment: CDR1 SGHRS and CDR2 YFSETQ. Written as DNA, the CDR3 is TGCGCCAGCAGCCTGCGCCCTTTTACTAGCGGGGGCCATGGGGCCAACGTCCTGACTTTC. This sequence encodes CASSLRPFTSGGHGANVLTF.

A few counts support this clonotype. The chain joins TRBV29-1 to TRBJ2-7; 7 bases align to TRBD2. Trimming cost V 6 bases and J 3 bases; bases outside gene matches: 8. CDR1 and CDR2 (germline): SQVTM, ANQGSEA. The CDR3 covers 13 residues. Here the CDR3 reads CSVLPGGGYEQYF. For the CDR3, the DNA is TGCAGCGTACTCCCTGGGGGGGGCTACGAGCAGTACTTC.

This clonotype has at least ten counts. The chain is built from TRBV5-1 and TRBJ2-1, with 11 bases that match TRBD1. The V gene end was trimmed by 2 bases and the J gene end by 9 bases; junction bases not matched to a gene: 7. Germline CDR1 SGHRS, CDR2 YFSETQ. The CDR3 contains 15 residues. The DNA for the CDR3 is TGCGCCAGCAGCTTACCTACCGGGACAGGGGGTGAGCAGTTCTTC. This encodes CASSLPTGTGGEQFF.

This clonotype was seen repeatedly, ten times or more. V usage is TRBV2 and J usage is TRBJ2-1; no clear D gene. This CDR3 is 15 amino acids long. Trimming took off 3 bases at V and 0 bases at J, with 9 bases between the two ends. Germline lookup yields CDR1 SNHLY and CDR2 FYNNEI. This CDR3 is CASSDEQSSYNEQFF. CDR3 bases: TGTGCCAGCAGTGACGAACAGAGCTCCTACAATGAGCAGTTCTTC.

The chain carries TRBV29-1 and TRBJ2-3; 9 bases are shared with TRBD2. The germline V gene encodes CDR1 SQVTM and CDR2 ANQGSEA. V gave up 0 bases and J gave up 6 bases; unmatched junction bases: 7. The CDR3 totals 15 residues. The DNA for the CDR3 is TGCAGCGTTGAAGAAGTGGGCGGGGGGGTGGATACGCAGTATTTT. Amino acids: CSVEEVGGGVDTQYF.

This clonotype has just a few counts. V and J are TRBV12-3 or TRBV12-4 and TRBJ2-7, with 7 bases identical to TRBD1. The V and J ends lost 6 bases and 1 base, in that order; junction bases with no gene match: 6. This CDR3 has 14 residues. The CDR3 nucleotides read TGTGCCAGCAGCCCAGGGGGTAAATCCTACGAGCAGTACTTC. As protein: CASSPGGKSYEQYF.

This clonotype was found many times. For the CDR3, the DNA is TGTGCCAGTGGGGTGGGAGGGCTGGAGCAGTACTTC. As protein: CASGVGGLEQYF. This chain uses TRBV28 with TRBJ2-7, with TRBD2 identical over 7 bases. This CDR3 contains 12 residues. After removal of 9 bases from V and 7 bases from J, the junction contained 9 bases not matched to a gene. Germline CDR1 reads MDHEN; CDR2 reads SYDVKM.

Only a few counts were recorded for this clonotype. V and J are TRBV6-2 or TRBV6-3 and TRBJ1-2; D not certain. Germline assignment: CDR1 MNHEY and CDR2 SVGEGT. Trimming pared 6 bases from V and 8 bases from J, leaving 16 bases between. The CDR3 extends over 13 amino acids. The CDR3 bases are TGTGCCAGCAGACCCGACACCTCCCCAGGCTACACCTTC. Translation: CASRPDTSPGYTF.

The chain links TRBV7-9 to TRBJ2-3; D not certain. Germline lookup yields CDR1 SEHNR and CDR2 FQNEAQ (reference sequence). The CDR3 consists of 13 residues. With 5 bases removed from V and 6 bases from J, the gap between germline ends came to 12 bases. DNA for the CDR3: TGTGCCAGCAGCGTAACGGCTTTTGATACGCAGTATTTT. Translated, it gives CASSVTAFDTQYF.

This clonotype was seen many times. This sequence joins TRBV3-1 and TRBJ2-7, with TRBD2 identical over 9 bases. CDR1 and CDR2 from the germline V gene are LGHDT and YNNKEL (reference sequence). The CDR3 has 15 residues. After removal of 1 base from V and 5 bases from J, the junction contained 6 bases not matched to a gene. CDR3 sequence: CASSQAVLAGDEQYF. In DNA, the CDR3 is TGTGCCAGCAGCCAAGCAGTCTTAGCGGGGGACGAGCAGTACTTC.

This clonotype was seen a few times. The chain is built from TRBV5-8 and TRBJ1-6; the match to TRBD1 covers 7 bases. V lost 5 bases and J lost 8; bases outside the gene matches: 10. Germline loops: CDR1 SGHTS, CDR2 YDEGEE. The CDR3 contains 15 residues. CDR3 nucleotide sequence: TGTGCCAGCAGTGACAGGGAACCATCGTATTCACCCCTCCACTTT. This gives the protein CASSDREPSYSPLHF.

This clonotype was found once. One junction end disagrees with the germline gene, perhaps due to a read error. The chain employs TRBV4-1 and TRBJ1-2; 7 nucleotides agree with TRBD1. This CDR3 has 13 residues. Germline loops: CDR1 MGHRA, CDR2 YSYEKL. The CDR3 spells CASGQVTGDGYTF. In DNA, the CDR3 is TGCGCCAGCGGCCAAGTCACAGGGGATGGCTACACCTTC.

V and J are TRBV7-9 and TRBJ2-2, with D perhaps assigned TRBD1 or TRBD2 (6 bases each). The V gene lost 2 bases and the J gene lost 4 bases, with 14 bases spanning the gap. The CDR3 has 16 residues. Germline CDR1 reads SEHNR; CDR2 reads FQNEAQ (reference sequence). The CDR3 region has the DNA TGTGCCAGCAGCTTAAGGATCGGGGGCATCACCGGGGAGCTGTTTTTT. Protein: CASSLRIGGITGELFF.

This clonotype was recorded at least ten times. The chain links TRBV7-8 to TRBJ2-5, with D unclear. The CDR3 has 12 residues. Deletions cut 3 bases from V and 5 bases from J, with 7 bases between. Germline CDR1 is SGHVS and CDR2 is FQNEAQ. This chain's CDR3 is CASSFSMETQYF. The CDR3 DNA is TGTGCCAGCAGCTTTTCTATGGAGACCCAGTACTTC.

As concerns this clonotype: At one boundary the junction diverges from the germline segment, which might be a read error. The genes are TRBV5-1 and TRBJ2-2; TRBD1 is a possible D gene (6 bases). The CDR3 consists of 16 residues. The germline gives CDR1 SGHRS, CDR2 YFSETQ. The CDR3 region is CASSLEGVANTRELFF. CDR3 DNA: TGCGCCAGCAGCTTGGAGGGGGTCGCGAACACCAGGGAGCTGTTTTTT.